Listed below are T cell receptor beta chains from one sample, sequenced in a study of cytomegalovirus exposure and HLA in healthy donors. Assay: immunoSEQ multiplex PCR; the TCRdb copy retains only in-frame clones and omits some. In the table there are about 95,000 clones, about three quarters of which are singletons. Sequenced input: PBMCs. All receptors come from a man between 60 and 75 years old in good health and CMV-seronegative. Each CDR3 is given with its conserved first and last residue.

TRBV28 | CASSPVHGGNEQFF
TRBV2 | CASTTSGSFYNEQFF
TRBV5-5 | CATDRTGGNEQFF
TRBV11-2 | CASSPGLPRDTEAFF
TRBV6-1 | CASSEGPGLPYEQYF
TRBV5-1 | CASSADGTGDYGYTF
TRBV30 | CAWRPDRTGELFF
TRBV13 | CASSLAGGNEQFF
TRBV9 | CASSVDVAGSQETQYF
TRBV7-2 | CASSPLGGGARETQYF
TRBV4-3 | CASSQESSWLNEQYF
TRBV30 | CAWRERTGEKLFF
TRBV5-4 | CASSLKGADNEKLFF
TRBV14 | CASSQEVSGVEAFF